This T cell receptor (beta chain) was identified in a study of shared clonotypes between healthy human individuals. The study separated CD4+ cells into CD45RA+ naive and CD45RA-negative memory subsets. Sorted-subset replicate PCRs used roughly 220 ng DNA, roughly 28,000 T cell genomes. Clones were read by immunoSEQ multiplex PCR, and TCRdb kept only the in-frame ones, dropping some. The sample shows roughly 760,000 clones, approximately 79% of them seen only once. Trimming cost V 2 bases and J 8 bases; bases outside gene matches: 7. Germline CDR1 is MNHEY and CDR2 is SVGAGI. This CDR3 has 15 residues.

The V gene is TRBV6-5, the J gene TRBJ2-3; 10 bases line up with TRBD2. This TCR was sampled from a woman aged 25 to 45 in good health. The sample consisted of memory CD4+ T cells sorted from blood. Subset described: CD45RA-negative fraction. The CDR3 nucleotides are TGTGCCAGCAGTTACATGGTAGCGGGAGGAGGTACGCAGTATTTT. Its protein product is CASSYMVAGGGTQYF.